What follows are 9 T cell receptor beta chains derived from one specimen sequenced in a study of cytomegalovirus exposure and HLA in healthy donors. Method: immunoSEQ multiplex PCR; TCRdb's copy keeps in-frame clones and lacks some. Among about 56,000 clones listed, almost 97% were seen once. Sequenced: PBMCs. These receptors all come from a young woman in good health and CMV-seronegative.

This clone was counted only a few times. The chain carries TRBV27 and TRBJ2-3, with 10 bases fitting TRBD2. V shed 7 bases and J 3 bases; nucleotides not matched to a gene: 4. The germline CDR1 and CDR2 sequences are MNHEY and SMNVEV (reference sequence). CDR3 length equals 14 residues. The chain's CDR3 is CASKRGGQTDTQYF. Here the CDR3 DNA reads TGTGCCAGCAAGCGGGGGGGCCAAACAGATACGCAGTATTTT.

CDR3 sequence reads: CASRAQETQYF. CDR3 bases: TGTGCCAGCAGGGCCCAAGAGACCCAGTACTTC. The chain recombines TRBV2 with TRBJ2-5, with D unresolved. Trimming removed 6 bases from V and 1 base from J, with 3 bases in between. Germline CDR1 reads SNHLY; CDR2 reads FYNNEI. The CDR3 totals 11 residues.

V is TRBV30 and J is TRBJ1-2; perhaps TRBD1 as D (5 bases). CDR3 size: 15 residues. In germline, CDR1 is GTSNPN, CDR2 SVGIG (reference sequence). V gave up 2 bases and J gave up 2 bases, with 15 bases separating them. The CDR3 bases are TGTGCCTGGAGTATCGCCGGGGGGGGAAACTATGGCTACACCTTC. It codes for CAWSIAGGGNYGYTF.

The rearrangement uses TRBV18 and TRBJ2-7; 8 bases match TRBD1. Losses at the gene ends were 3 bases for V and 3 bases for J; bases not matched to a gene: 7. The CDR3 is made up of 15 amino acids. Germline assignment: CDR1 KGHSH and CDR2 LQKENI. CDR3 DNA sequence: TGTGCCAGCTCACCCACAGGGGGAGAGGGCTACGAGCAGTACTTC. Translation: CASSPTGGEGYEQYF. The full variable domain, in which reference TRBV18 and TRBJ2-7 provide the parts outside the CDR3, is NAGVMQNPRHLVRRRGQEARLRCSPMKGHSHVYWYRQLPEEGLKFMVYLQKENIIDESGMPKERFSAEFPKEGPSILRIQQVVRGDSAAYFCASSPTGGEGYEQYFGPGTRLTVT.

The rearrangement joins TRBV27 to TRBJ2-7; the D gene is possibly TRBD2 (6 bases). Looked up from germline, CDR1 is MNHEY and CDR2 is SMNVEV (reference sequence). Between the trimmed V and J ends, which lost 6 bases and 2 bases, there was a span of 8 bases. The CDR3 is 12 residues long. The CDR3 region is CASRRGPYEQYF. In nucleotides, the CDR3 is TGTGCCAGCAGGCGGGGTCCCTACGAGCAGTACTTC.

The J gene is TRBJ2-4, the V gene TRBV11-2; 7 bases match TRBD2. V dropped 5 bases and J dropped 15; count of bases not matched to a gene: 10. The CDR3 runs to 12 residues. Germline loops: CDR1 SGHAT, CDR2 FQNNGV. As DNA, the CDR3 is TGTGCCAGCAGCGCGGGGAGGGGAAGTTGGTACTTC. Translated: CASSAGRGSWYF.

The CDR3 spells CASTQWRGANTEAFF. For the CDR3, the DNA is TGTGCCAGCACCCAGTGGAGGGGAGCGAACACTGAAGCTTTCTTT. This chain uses TRBV6-5 with TRBJ1-1; the D gene is possibly TRBD1 (5 bases). Germline CDR1 is MNHEY and CDR2 is SVGAGI. The CDR3 consists of 15 residues. Trimming shortened V by 7 bases and J by 1 base, and 16 bases separated the two germline ends.

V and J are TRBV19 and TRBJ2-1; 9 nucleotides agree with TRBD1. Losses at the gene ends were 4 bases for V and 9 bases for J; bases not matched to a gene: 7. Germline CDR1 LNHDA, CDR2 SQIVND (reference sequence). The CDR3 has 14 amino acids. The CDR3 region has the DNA TGTGCCAGTAGTACCCAACAGGGGGCGGGTGAGCAGTTCTTC. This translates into CASSTQQGAGEQFF.

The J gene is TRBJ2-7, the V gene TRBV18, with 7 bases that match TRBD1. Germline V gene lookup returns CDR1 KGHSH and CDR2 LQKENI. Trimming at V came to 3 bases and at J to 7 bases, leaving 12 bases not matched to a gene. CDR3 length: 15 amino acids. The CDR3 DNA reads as TGTGCCAGCTCACCCCGAGGACAGGACACGGGTGAGCAGTACTTC. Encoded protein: CASSPRGQDTGEQYF. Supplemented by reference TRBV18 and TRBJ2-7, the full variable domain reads NAGVMQNPRHLVRRRGQEARLRCSPMKGHSHVYWYRQLPEEGLKFMVYLQKENIIDESGMPKERFSAEFPKEGPSILRIQQVVRGDSAAYFCASSPRGQDTGEQYFGPGTRLTVT.